The T cell receptor (beta chain) described here comes from a study of T cell responses to AZD1222 COVID-19 vaccine. Profiling relied on immunoSEQ multiplex PCR, and the TCRdb table lists in-frame clones only, not all of them. The sample yields more than 35,000 clones, about 82% seen once. From germline, CDR1 is SGHNT and CDR2 YYREEE (reference sequence). V was shortened by 4 bases and J by 8 bases, with 13 bases between the two germline ends. The length of the CDR3 is 13 residues. Broader study findings: Two AZD1222 doses significantly raised spike-specific TCR breadth and depth over controls. No day 14 peak samples; only post-peak repertoires were characterized. Clonal diversity may have been underestimated in mostly white British donors.

On this clone itself: Its antigen is unknown.

Source: peripheral blood, taken 28 days after the second dose of the MenACWY control vaccine. This receptor was taken from an adult who received the MenACWY meningococcal vaccine as a control. The rearrangement links TRBV5-4 to TRBJ2-1; D might be TRBD2 (5 bases). In nucleotides, the CDR3 is TGTGCCAGCAGCAGGGAGAGTGTTCATGAGCAGTTCTTC. Its protein is CASSRESVHEQFF.